This section outlines one TCR beta chain sequence together with its context. Its antigen is not known. The data are from a study of shared clonotypes between healthy human individuals. Germline lookup yields CDR1 SGDLS and CDR2 YYNGEE. The CDR3 has 16 residues. Method: immunoSEQ multiplex PCR; TCRdb's copy keeps in-frame clones and lacks some. The table lists about 2.4 million clones, roughly nine tenths of them singletons, with around 0.14% in the top ten. Broader study findings: An anticipated effect of sequencing depth on clonotype sharing among donors was recognized.

The specimen sequenced was naive CD4+ T cells sorted from blood. As to subset: CD45RA+ positively selected. The receptor was isolated from a man younger than 30 in good health. V is TRBV9 and J is TRBJ2-3, with a tentative D call TRBD1 (5 bases). TRBJ1-5 matches the DNA end more closely, so the J call is doubtful. In DNA, the CDR3 is TGTGCCAGCAGCACGGGACTAGCGGCTTTAGGGAATACGCAGCATTTT. Amino acid sequence: CASSTGLAALGNTQHF.